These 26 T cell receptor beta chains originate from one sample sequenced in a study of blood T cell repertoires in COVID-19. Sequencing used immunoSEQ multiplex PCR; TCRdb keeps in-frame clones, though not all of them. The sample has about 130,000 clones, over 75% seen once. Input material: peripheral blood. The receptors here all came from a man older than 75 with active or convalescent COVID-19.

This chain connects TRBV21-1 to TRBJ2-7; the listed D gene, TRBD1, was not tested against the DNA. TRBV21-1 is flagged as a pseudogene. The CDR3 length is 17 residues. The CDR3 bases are TGTGCCAGCAGCAAAGTATACAGGCCAGAGTTCTCCTACGAGCAGTACTTC. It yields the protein CASSKVYRPEFSYEQYF.

Written as DNA, the CDR3 is TGTGCCATCAGTGGACTGACAGGTAACACTGAAGCTTTCTTT. Translation: CAISGLTGNTEAFF. The chain links TRBV10-3 to TRBJ1-1, with a weak D call TRBD1 (6 bases). V lost 4 bases to trimming and J lost 2 bases, with 11 bases between them. Germline V gene sequence: CDR1 ENHRY, CDR2 SYGVKD. The CDR3 runs 14 residues.

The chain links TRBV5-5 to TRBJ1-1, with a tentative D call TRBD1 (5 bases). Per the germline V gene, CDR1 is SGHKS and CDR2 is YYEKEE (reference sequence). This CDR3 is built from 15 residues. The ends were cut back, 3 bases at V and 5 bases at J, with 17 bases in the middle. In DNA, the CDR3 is TGTGCCAGCAGCTGGGGTTTAGGGGCTCGGACTGAAGCTTTCTTT. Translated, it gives CASSWGLGARTEAFF. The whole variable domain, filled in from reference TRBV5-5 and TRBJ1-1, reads DAGVTQSPTHLIKTRGQQVTLRCSPISGHKSVSWYQQVLGQGPQFIFQYYEKEERGRGNFPDRFSARQFPNYSSELNVNALLLGDSALYLCASSWGLGARTEAFFGQGTRLTVV.

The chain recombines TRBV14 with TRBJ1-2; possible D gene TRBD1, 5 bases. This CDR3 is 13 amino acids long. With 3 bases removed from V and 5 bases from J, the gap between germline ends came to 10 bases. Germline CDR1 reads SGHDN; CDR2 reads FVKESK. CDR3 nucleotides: TGTGCCAGCAGCCACGGGGGGGGATATGGCTACACCTTC. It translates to CASSHGGGYGYTF.

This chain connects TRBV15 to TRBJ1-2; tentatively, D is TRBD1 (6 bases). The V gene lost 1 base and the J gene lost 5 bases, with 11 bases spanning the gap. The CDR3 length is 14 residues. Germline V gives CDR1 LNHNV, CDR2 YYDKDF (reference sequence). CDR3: CATSRVGQQYGYTF. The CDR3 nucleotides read TGTGCCACCAGCAGAGTCGGACAGCAATATGGCTACACCTTC. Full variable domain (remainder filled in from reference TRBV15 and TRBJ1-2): DAMVIQNPRYQVTQFGKPVTLSCSQTLNHNVMYWYQQKSSQAPKLLFHYYDKDFNNEADTPDNFQSRRPNTSFCFLDIRSPGLGDTAMYLCATSRVGQQYGYTFGSGTRLTVV.

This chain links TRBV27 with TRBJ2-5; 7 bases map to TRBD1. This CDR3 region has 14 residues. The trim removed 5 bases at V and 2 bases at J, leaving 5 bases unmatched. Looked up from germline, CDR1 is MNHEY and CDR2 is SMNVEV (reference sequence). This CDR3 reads CASSPGTVQETQYF. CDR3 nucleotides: TGTGCCAGCAGTCCCGGGACAGTTCAAGAGACCCAGTACTTC.

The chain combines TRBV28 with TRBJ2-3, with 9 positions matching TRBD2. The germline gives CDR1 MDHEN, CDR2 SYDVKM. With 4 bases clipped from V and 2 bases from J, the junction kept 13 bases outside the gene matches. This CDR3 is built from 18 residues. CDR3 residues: CASSSSFSVAGDTDTQYF. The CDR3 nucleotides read TGTGCCAGCAGTTCCTCTTTCTCTGTAGCGGGGGACACAGATACGCAGTATTTT.

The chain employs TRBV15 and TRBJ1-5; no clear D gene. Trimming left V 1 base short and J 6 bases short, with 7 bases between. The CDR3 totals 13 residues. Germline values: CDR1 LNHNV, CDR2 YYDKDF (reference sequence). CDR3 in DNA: TGTGCCACCAGCAGAGGATCGGTTCAGCCCCAGCATTTT. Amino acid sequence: CATSRGSVQPQHF.

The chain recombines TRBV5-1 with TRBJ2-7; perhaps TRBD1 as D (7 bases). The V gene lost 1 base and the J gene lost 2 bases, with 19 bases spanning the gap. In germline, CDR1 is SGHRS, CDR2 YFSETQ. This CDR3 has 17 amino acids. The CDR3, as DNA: TGCGCCAGCAGCTTGAGGAGGGGGCTTGGACAAACCTACGAGCAGTACTTC. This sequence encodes CASSLRRGLGQTYEQYF.

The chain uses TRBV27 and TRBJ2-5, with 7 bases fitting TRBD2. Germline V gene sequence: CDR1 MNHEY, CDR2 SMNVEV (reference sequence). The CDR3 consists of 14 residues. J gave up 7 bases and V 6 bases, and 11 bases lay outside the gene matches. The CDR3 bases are TGTGCCAGCAGCCCCTTGGTCGGCGGGAGGACCCAGTACTTC. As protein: CASSPLVGGRTQYF.

Here the CDR3 reads CASRESVWADTQYF. The CDR3, as DNA: TGCGCCAGCCGAGAGAGCGTATGGGCAGATACGCAGTATTTT. The chain uses TRBV4-1 and TRBJ2-3; D unresolved. The CDR3 is 14 residues long. The germline CDR1 and CDR2 sequences are MGHRA and YSYEKL. The germline V and J ends were trimmed by 8 bases and 4 bases, with 16 bases remaining between them.

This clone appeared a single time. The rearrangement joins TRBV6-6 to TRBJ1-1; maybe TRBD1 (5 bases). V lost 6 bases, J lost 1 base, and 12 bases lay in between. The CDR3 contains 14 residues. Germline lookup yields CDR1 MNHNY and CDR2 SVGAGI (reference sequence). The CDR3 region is CASRRIQENTEAFF. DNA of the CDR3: TGTGCCAGCAGGCGAATACAGGAGAACACTGAAGCTTTCTTT.

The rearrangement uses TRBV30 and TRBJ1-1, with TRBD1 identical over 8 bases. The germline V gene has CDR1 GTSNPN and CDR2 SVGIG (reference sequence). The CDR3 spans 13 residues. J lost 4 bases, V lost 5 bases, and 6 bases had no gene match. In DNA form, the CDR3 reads TGTGCCTGGGTGATACAGGGGGGCACTGAAGCTTTCTTT. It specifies CAWVIQGGTEAFF. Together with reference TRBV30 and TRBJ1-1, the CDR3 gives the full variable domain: SQTIHQWPATLVQPVGSPLSLECTVEGTSNPNLYWYRQAAGRGLQLLFYSVGIGQISSEVPQNLSASRPQDRQFILSSKKLLLSDSGFYLCAWVIQGGTEAFFGQGTRLTVV.

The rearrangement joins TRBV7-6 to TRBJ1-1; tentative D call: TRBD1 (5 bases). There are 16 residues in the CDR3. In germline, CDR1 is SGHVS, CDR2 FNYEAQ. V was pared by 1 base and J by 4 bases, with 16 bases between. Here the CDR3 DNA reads TGTGCCAGCAGCTTAGAAGGGGCCCGGCGGGGCACTGAAGCTTTCTTT. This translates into CASSLEGARRGTEAFF.

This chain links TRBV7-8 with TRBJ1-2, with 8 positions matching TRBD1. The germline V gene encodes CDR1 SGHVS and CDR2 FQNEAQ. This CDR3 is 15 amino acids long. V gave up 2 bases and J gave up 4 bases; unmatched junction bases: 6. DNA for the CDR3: TGTGCCAGCAGCTTATCAAGACAGGGGCCCTATGGCTACACCTTC. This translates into CASSLSRQGPYGYTF.

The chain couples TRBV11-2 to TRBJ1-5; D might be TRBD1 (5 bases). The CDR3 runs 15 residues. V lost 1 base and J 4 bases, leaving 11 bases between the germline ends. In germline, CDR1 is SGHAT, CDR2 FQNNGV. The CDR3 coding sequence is TGTGCCAGCAGCTTAGGGGCAGGGCTTAATCAGCCCCAGCATTTT. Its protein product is CASSLGAGLNQPQHF.

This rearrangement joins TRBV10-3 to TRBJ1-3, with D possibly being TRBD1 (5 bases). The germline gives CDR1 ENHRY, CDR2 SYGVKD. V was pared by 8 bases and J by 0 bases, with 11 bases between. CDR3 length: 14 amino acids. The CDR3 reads CAIGKGHSGNTIYF. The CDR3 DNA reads TGTGCCATCGGTAAGGGGCACTCTGGAAACACCATATATTTT.

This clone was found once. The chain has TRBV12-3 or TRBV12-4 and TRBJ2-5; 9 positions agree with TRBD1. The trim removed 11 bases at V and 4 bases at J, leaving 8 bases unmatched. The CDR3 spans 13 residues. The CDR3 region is CACGDREGETQYF. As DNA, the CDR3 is TGTGCCTGCGGGGACAGGGAGGGAGAGACCCAGTACTTC.

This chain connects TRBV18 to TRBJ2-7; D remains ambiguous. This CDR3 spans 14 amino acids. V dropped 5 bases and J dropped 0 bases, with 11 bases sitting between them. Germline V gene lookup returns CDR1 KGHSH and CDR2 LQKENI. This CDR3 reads CASSSLQDSYEQYF. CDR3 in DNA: TGTGCCAGCTCATCCCTCCAGGACTCCTACGAGCAGTACTTC.

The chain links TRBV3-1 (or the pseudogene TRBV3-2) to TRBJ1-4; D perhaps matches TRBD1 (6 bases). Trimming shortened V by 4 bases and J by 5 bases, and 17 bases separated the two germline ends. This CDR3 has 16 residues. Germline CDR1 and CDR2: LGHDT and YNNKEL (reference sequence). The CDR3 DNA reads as TGTGCCAGCAGCCCCTCCTGGACAGCTAGAAATGAAAAACTGTTTTTT. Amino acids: CASSPSWTARNEKLFF.

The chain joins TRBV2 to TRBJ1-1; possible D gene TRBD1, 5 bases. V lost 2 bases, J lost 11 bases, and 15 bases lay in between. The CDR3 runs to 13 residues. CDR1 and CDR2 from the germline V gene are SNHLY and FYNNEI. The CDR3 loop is CASSERGNLRAFF. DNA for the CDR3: TGTGCCAGCAGTGAACGGGGGAACCTGAGGGCTTTCTTT.

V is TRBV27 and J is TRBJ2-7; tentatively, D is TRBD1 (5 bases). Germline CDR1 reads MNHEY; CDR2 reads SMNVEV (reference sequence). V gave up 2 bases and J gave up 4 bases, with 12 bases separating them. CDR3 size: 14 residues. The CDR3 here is CASSLRQTAYEQYF. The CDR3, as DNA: TGTGCCAGCAGTTTACGACAGACGGCATACGAGCAGTACTTC.

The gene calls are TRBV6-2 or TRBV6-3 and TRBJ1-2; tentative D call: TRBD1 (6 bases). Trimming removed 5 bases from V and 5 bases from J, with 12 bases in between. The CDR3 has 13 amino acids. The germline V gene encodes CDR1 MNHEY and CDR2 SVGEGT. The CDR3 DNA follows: TGTGCCAGCAGTCTTTACAGGGCATATGGCTACACCTTC. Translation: CASSLYRAYGYTF.

The CDR3 region is CASSLLFSGMNTEAFF. The CDR3 nucleotides read TGCGCCAGCAGCTTGCTCTTTTCGGGTATGAACACTGAAGCTTTCTTT. This chain links TRBV5-1 with TRBJ1-1; no reliable D call. Trimming took off 1 base at V and 0 bases at J, with 13 bases between the two ends. CDR3 size: 16 residues. Germline V lookup: CDR1 SGHRS, CDR2 YFSETQ.

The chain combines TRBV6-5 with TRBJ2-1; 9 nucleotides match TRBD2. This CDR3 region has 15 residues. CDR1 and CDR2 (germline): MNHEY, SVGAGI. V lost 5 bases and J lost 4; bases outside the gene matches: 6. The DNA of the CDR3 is TGTGCCAGCAGTAAGACTAGCGGCACTTACAATGAGCAGTTCTTC. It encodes CASSKTSGTYNEQFF.

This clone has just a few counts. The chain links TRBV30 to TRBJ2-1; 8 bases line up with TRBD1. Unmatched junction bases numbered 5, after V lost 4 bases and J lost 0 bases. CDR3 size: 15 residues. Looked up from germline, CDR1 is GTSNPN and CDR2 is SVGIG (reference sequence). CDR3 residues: CAWTRDRGSYNEQFF. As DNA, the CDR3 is TGTGCCTGGACTCGAGACAGGGGCTCCTACAATGAGCAGTTCTTC.